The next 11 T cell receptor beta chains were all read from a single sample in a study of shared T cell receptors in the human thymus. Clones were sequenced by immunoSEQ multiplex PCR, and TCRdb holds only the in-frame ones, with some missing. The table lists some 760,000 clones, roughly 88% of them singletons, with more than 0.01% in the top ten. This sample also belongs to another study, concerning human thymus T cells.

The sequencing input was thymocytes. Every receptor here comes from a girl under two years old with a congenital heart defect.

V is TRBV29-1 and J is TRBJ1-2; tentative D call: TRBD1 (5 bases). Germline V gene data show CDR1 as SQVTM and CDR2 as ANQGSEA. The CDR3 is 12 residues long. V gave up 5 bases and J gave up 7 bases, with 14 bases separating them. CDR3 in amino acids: CSVKDTTAGYTF. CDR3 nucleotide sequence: TGCAGCGTTAAGGACACCACGGCTGGCTACACCTTC.

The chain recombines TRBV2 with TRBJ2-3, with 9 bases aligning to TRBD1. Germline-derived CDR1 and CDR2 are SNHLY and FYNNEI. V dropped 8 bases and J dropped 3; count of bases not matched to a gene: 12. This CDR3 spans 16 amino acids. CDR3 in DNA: TGTGCCAGCCTATTCACCGGGACAGGGAGAACAGATACGCAGTATTTT. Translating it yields CASLFTGTGRTDTQYF.

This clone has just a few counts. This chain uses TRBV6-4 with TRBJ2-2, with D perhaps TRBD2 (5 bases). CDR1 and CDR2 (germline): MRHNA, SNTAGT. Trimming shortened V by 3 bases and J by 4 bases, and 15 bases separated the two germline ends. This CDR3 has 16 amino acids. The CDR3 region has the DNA TGTGCCAGCAGTGAAGGTTCGAGGGATTCCACCGGGGAGCTGTTTTTT. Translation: CASSEGSRDSTGELFF.

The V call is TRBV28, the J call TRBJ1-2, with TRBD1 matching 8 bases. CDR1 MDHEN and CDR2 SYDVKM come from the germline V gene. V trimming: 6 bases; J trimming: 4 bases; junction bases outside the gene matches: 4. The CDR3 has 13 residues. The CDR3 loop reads CASRRQGTYGYTF. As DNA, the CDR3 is TGTGCCAGCAGGAGACAGGGGACCTATGGCTACACCTTC.

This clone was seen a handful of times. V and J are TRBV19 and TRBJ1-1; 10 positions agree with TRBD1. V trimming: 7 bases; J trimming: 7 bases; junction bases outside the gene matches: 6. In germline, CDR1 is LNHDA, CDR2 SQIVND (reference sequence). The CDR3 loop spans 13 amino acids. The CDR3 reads CASKGQGSGEAFF. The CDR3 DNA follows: TGTGCCAGTAAGGGACAGGGGTCGGGTGAAGCTTTCTTT.

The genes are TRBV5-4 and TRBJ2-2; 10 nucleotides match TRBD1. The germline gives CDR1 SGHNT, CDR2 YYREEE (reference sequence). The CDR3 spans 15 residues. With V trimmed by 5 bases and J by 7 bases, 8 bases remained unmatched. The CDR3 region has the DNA TGTGCCAGCAGTTCCAAGACAGGGGGCGGCGGGGAGCTGTTTTTT. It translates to CASSSKTGGGGELFF.

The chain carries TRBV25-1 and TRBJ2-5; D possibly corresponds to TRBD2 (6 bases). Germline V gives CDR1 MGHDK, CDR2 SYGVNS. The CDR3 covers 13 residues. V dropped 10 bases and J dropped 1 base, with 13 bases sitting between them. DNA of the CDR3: TGTGCCAACCACCGGGACTCCCAAGAGACCCAGTACTTC. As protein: CANHRDSQETQYF.

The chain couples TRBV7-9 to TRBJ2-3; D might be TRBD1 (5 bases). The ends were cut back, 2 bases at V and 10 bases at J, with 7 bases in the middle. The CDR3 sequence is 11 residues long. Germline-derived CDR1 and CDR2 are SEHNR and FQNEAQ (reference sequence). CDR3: CASSLKGAQYF. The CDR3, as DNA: TGTGCCAGCAGCTTAAAAGGGGCGCAGTATTTT.

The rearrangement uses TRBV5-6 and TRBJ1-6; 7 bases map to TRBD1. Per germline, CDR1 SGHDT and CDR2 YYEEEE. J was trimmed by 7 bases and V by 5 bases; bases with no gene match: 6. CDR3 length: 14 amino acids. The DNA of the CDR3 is TGTGCCAGCAGAGCCGGGACAGCGAATTCACCCCTCCACTTT. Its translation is CASRAGTANSPLHF. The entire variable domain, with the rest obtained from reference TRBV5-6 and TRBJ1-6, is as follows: DAGVTQSPTHLIKTRGQQVTLRCSPKSGHDTVSWYQQALGQGPQFIFQYYEEEERQRGNFPDRFSGHQFPNYSSELNVNALLLGDSALYLCASRAGTANSPLHFGNGTRLTVT.

Here the CDR3 reads CASSLVGDSSYEQYF. The CDR3 DNA sequence: TGTGCCAGCAGCTTGGTCGGGGATAGCTCCTACGAGCAGTACTTC. The V and J genes are TRBV5-6 and TRBJ2-7; D is possibly TRBD2 (5 bases). Germline lookup yields CDR1 SGHDT and CDR2 YYEEEE. The CDR3 totals 15 residues. The germline V and J ends were trimmed by 0 bases and 0 bases, with 10 bases remaining between them.

CDR3 residues: CASSQETLAGGPISGANVLTF. CDR3 in DNA: TGCGCCAGCAGCCAAGAAACACTAGCGGGGGGGCCAATTTCTGGGGCCAACGTCCTGACTTTC. This chain joins TRBV4-1 and TRBJ2-6; 13 bases are a match to TRBD2. This CDR3 has 21 residues. Trimming cost V 0 bases and J 1 base; bases outside gene matches: 9. CDR1 and CDR2 (germline): MGHRA, YSYEKL.